The 16 T cell receptor beta chains below come from one sample, sequenced in a study of blood T cell repertoires in COVID-19. TCRdb's table, derived via immunoSEQ multiplex PCR, lists solely in-frame clones and lacks some. The repertoire holds around 76,000 clones, with more than 65% as singletons. Sequenced material: peripheral blood. These TCRs come from a woman in her sixties or seventies with acute or convalescent COVID-19.

The chain has TRBV14 and TRBJ2-2; D is unclear. The CDR3 contains 12 residues. Trimming took off 2 bases at V and 5 bases at J, with 3 bases between the two ends. CDR1 and CDR2 from the germline V gene are SGHDN and FVKESK. CDR3 amino acids: CASSQLTGELFF. The DNA of the CDR3 is TGTGCCAGCAGCCAATTAACCGGGGAGCTGTTTTTT.

The chain is built from TRBV9 and TRBJ1-1; D call uncertain. V gave up 2 bases and J gave up 1 base, with 6 bases separating them. CDR3 length: 13 amino acids. Per the germline V gene, CDR1 is SGDLS and CDR2 is YYNGEE. The CDR3, as DNA: TGTGCCAGCAGCGTTGGAGCGAACACTGAAGCTTTCTTT. Translated, it gives CASSVGANTEAFF. Full variable domain (outside the CDR3, taken from reference TRBV9 and TRBJ1-1): DSGVTQTPKHLITATGQRVTLRCSPRSGDLSVYWYQQSLDQGLQFLIQYYNGEERAKGNILERFSAQQFPDLHSELNLSSLELGDSALYFCASSVGANTEAFFGQGTRLTVV.

The gene calls are TRBV7-8 and TRBJ1-4; no reliable D call. CDR1 is SGHVS and CDR2 is FQNEAQ in the germline V gene. This CDR3 contains 15 residues. Trimming stripped 0 bases from V and 4 bases from J, with 9 bases between. The chain's CDR3 is CASSLAAAINEKLFF. The CDR3 DNA is TGTGCCAGCAGCTTAGCGGCGGCCATTAATGAAAAACTGTTTTTT. Drawing the rest from reference TRBV7-8 and TRBJ1-4, the complete variable domain is GAGVSQSPRYKVAKRGQDVALRCDPISGHVSLFWYQQALGQGPEFLTYFQNEAQLDKSGLPSDRFFAERPEGSVSTLKIQRTQQEDSAVYLCASSLAAAINEKLFFGSGTQLSVL.

There are a few counts of this clone. The rearrangement uses TRBV10-3 and TRBJ1-3, with D possibly being TRBD1 (6 bases). Trimming pared 10 bases from V and 0 bases from J, leaving 13 bases between. Germline V gives CDR1 ENHRY, CDR2 SYGVKD. The length of the CDR3 is 14 residues. This CDR3 is CATQQGLSGNTIYF. The DNA of the CDR3 is TGTGCCACCCAACAGGGTCTCTCTGGAAACACCATATATTTT.

This clone was found a few times. The chain has TRBV19 and TRBJ1-3, with 7 nucleotides matching TRBD1. Germline lookup yields CDR1 LNHDA and CDR2 SQIVND (reference sequence). The V segment lost 7 bases and the J segment 0 bases; nucleotides outside the gene matches: 12. There are 17 residues in the CDR3. The CDR3 protein is CASTAPGQLSSGNTIYF. The CDR3 DNA reads as TGTGCCAGTACCGCTCCGGGACAGTTAAGCTCTGGAAACACCATATATTTT.

This clone was seen just once. The CDR3 spells CASSLQGNYGYTF. The CDR3 DNA is TGCGCCAGCAGCTTACAGGGGAATTATGGCTACACCTTC. This rearrangement joins TRBV5-1 to TRBJ1-2, with 7 bases identical to TRBD1. Germline V gene data show CDR1 as SGHRS and CDR2 as YFSETQ. V gave up 2 bases and J gave up 5 bases; unmatched junction bases: 3. This CDR3 has 13 residues.

This chain links TRBV18 with TRBJ2-2, with D tentatively TRBD2 (5 bases). Per the germline V gene, CDR1 is KGHSH and CDR2 is LQKENI. The ends were cut back, 3 bases at V and 6 bases at J, with 5 bases in the middle. The CDR3 totals 12 residues. The DNA of the CDR3 is TGTGCCAGCTCACCGGAGGCCGGGGAGCTGTTTTTT. Protein: CASSPEAGELFF.

This clone was seen once. V is TRBV13 and J is TRBJ1-2, with 10 bases lining up with TRBD1. The CDR3 is 15 amino acids. Germline V gene sequence: CDR1 PRHDT, CDR2 FYEKMQ (reference sequence). V lost 0 bases and J lost 4; bases outside the gene matches: 2. In nucleotides, the CDR3 is TGTGCCAGCAGCTTAGGGACAGGGGGCTTCTATGGCTACACCTTC. Translated: CASSLGTGGFYGYTF.

This chain joins TRBV28 and TRBJ1-4; 8 nucleotides line up with TRBD1. Germline CDR1 reads MDHEN; CDR2 reads SYDVKM. The CDR3 has 15 amino acids. V lost 5 bases and J lost 3; bases outside the gene matches: 5. The CDR3 here is CASSDRGGPNEKLFF. CDR3 in DNA: TGTGCCAGCAGTGACAGGGGAGGACCTAATGAAAAACTGTTTTTT.

V usage is TRBV10-3 and J usage is TRBJ1-2; D ambiguous. CDR1 is ENHRY and CDR2 is SYGVKD in the germline V gene. The V and J ends lost 9 bases and 7 bases respectively, with 12 bases between them. This CDR3 spans 11 amino acids. The CDR3 spells CAITVLCGYTF. DNA for the CDR3: TGTGCCATAACTGTGCTTTGTGGCTACACCTTC.

The chain employs TRBV12-3 or TRBV12-4 and TRBJ1-5, with a possible D match to TRBD1 (6 bases). V was cut by 7 bases and J by 6 bases, with 13 bases left in between. CDR3 length equals 13 residues. The CDR3 loop is CASTGQLGQPQHF. The DNA of the CDR3 is TGTGCCAGCACCGGACAGCTAGGTCAGCCCCAGCATTTT.

The chain is built from TRBV5-6 and TRBJ2-2; TRBD1 agrees at 7 bases. Germline CDR1 and CDR2: SGHDT and YYEEEE. The CDR3 is made up of 12 amino acids. V was pared by 0 bases and J by 13 bases, with 3 bases of the junction left unmatched. The CDR3 is CASSLGRTGLFF. The CDR3 nucleotides read TGTGCCAGCAGCTTGGGGCGGACAGGGCTGTTTTTT. Combining the CDR3 with reference TRBV5-6 and TRBJ2-2 gives the whole variable domain DAGVTQSPTHLIKTRGQQVTLRCSPKSGHDTVSWYQQALGQGPQFIFQYYEEEERQRGNFPDRFSGHQFPNYSSELNVNALLLGDSALYLCASSLGRTGLFFGEGSRLTVL.

The V gene is TRBV12-3 or TRBV12-4, the J gene TRBJ1-2; possibly TRBD1 for D (5 bases). This CDR3 is built from 13 residues. Trimming took 6 bases from V and 8 from J, leaving 16 bases between them. The CDR3 coding sequence is TGTGCCAGCAGGAATAGGGGCGCATGGGGCTACACCTTC. Amino acids: CASRNRGAWGYTF.

CDR3: CASSVVGLAGYNEQFF. The CDR3 DNA is TGTGCCAGCAGCGTAGTGGGACTAGCGGGGTACAATGAGCAGTTCTTC. This chain connects TRBV9 to TRBJ2-1; TRBD2 matches at 13 bases. The CDR3 is 16 residues long. J gave up 4 bases and V 0 bases, and 1 base lay outside the gene matches. CDR1 is SGDLS and CDR2 is YYNGEE in the germline V gene.

This chain connects TRBV7-8 to TRBJ2-7; 8 bases fit TRBD2. This CDR3 region has 15 residues. V shed 6 bases and J 2 bases; nucleotides not matched to a gene: 9. In germline, CDR1 is SGHVS, CDR2 FQNEAQ. Here the CDR3 reads CASSRKRELTYEQYF. The DNA of the CDR3 is TGTGCCAGCAGTAGAAAGCGGGAGCTAACCTACGAGCAGTACTTC.

V is TRBV19 and J is TRBJ1-1, with 7 bases matching TRBD1. CDR1 and CDR2 from the germline V gene are LNHDA and SQIVND (reference sequence). The CDR3 has 13 residues. The ends lost 5 bases at V and 4 bases at J; junction bases unmatched: 4. CDR3 amino acids: CASSSQGVTEAFF. CDR3 DNA: TGTGCCAGTAGTTCCCAGGGGGTCACTGAAGCTTTCTTT.